The next 16 T cell receptor beta chains were all read from a single sample in a study of shared clonotypes between healthy human individuals. Libraries were prepared by immunoSEQ multiplex PCR; TCRdb keeps only in-frame clonotypes and omits some of them. The sample holds 2,500,000 or so clones, 90% to 95% seen once. The sample taken for sequencing was naive CD4+ T cells from PBMCs. The subset here: CD45RA+ positively selected. All receptors come from a man between 18 and 35 years old in good health. Some clones in this sample may be carry-over from other donors' samples.

The chain is built from TRBV6-5 and TRBJ2-7, with 9 bases that match TRBD2. The J segment lost 6 bases and the V segment lost 8 bases, leaving 8 bases of the junction unmatched. The length of the CDR3 is 13 residues. Germline CDR1 and CDR2: MNHEY and SVGAGI. This CDR3 reads CASHKGAGGEQYF. In nucleotides, the CDR3 is TGTGCCAGCCATAAGGGAGCGGGAGGCGAGCAGTACTTC.

The genes are TRBV21-1 and TRBJ2-1; TRBD1 is the table's D call, not checked against the DNA. TRBV21-1 is deemed a pseudogene. The CDR3 spans 23 residues. The CDR3 region is CASSKTRYRSYDPMRESYNEQFF. The DNA for the CDR3 is TGTGCCAGCAGCAAAACCAGATACAGGTCGTACGACCCCATGAGAGAATCCTACAATGAGCAGTTCTTC.

The chain recombines TRBV5-4 with TRBJ2-3; D may match TRBD1 or TRBD2 (7 bases each). Germline CDR1 SGHNT, CDR2 YYREEE (reference sequence). V lost 0 bases, J lost 3 bases, and 17 bases lay in between. This CDR3 is 17 amino acids long. As DNA, the CDR3 is TGTGCCAGCAGCTTGGAGCCGTCCAGGGGGGGGACAGATACGCAGTATTTT. Protein product: CASSLEPSRGGTDTQYF.

The count of this clone is one. The gene calls are TRBV29-1 and TRBJ2-3; the match to TRBD2 covers 11 bases. Germline V CDR1 and CDR2: SQVTM, ANQGSEA. CDR3 length equals 13 residues. In DNA form, the CDR3 reads TGCAGTGTCTTACTAGCGGGAGCAGATACGCAGTATTTT. It yields the protein CSVLLAGADTQYF.

With regard to this clone: Other DNA sequences in the same sample also yield this CDR3. The CDR3, as DNA: TGTGCCAGCAGCTCCGGGGGCAATCAGCCCCAGCATTTT. As protein: CASSSGGNQPQHF. The chain has TRBV7-3 and TRBJ1-5; D is unresolved. With 4 bases removed from V and 2 bases from J, the gap between germline ends came to 6 bases. In germline, CDR1 is SGHTA, CDR2 FQGTGA. CDR3 size: 13 residues. The entire variable domain, with the rest obtained from reference TRBV7-3 and TRBJ1-5, is as follows: GAGVSQTPSNKVTEKGKYVELRCDPISGHTALYWYRQSLGQGPEFLIYFQGTGAADDSGLPNDRFFAVRPEGSVSTLKIQRTERGDSAVYLCASSSGGNQPQHFGDGTRLSIL.

The chain couples TRBV5-4 to TRBJ2-2; 11 bases match TRBD2. CDR3 length: 16 residues. With 4 bases clipped from V and 5 bases from J, the junction kept 7 bases outside the gene matches. Germline loops: CDR1 SGHNT, CDR2 YYREEE (reference sequence). CDR3 nucleotide sequence: TGTGCCAGCAGCCCGTCTAGCGGGAGGTTTACCGGGGAGCTGTTTTTT. Translation: CASSPSSGRFTGELFF.

The J gene is TRBJ2-7, the V gene TRBV28; 7 nucleotides match TRBD1. The germline V gene has CDR1 MDHEN and CDR2 SYDVKM. The CDR3 runs 14 residues. The J segment lost 5 bases and the V segment lost 8 bases, leaving 12 bases of the junction unmatched. The CDR3 protein is CASCVTGKWDEQYF. CDR3 in DNA: TGTGCCAGCTGTGTGACAGGGAAATGGGACGAGCAGTACTTC.

The gene calls are TRBV5-8 and TRBJ2-6; 7 bases agree with TRBD1. Germline V gives CDR1 SGHTS, CDR2 YDEGEE. The trim removed 0 bases at V and 2 bases at J, leaving 11 bases unmatched. The CDR3 has 19 amino acids. In nucleotides, the CDR3 is TGTGCCAGCAGCTTGGCCGTTCTAACCACAGGGGCTGGGGCCAACGTCCTGACTTTC. This encodes CASSLAVLTTGAGANVLTF. Using reference TRBV5-8 and TRBJ2-6 for the parts outside the CDR3, the full variable domain is EAGVTQSPTHLIKTRGQQATLRCSPISGHTSVYWYQQALGLGLQFLLWYDEGEERNRGNFPPRFSGRQFPNYSSELNVNALELEDSALYLCASSLAVLTTGAGANVLTFGAGSRLTVL.

CDR3 amino acids: CASSLVQPVETQYF. In DNA form, the CDR3 reads TGTGCCAGCAGCTTAGTCCAGCCCGTCGAGACCCAGTACTTC. V and J are TRBV7-2 and TRBJ2-5; D remains ambiguous. Trimming shortened V by 1 base and J by 5 bases, and 11 bases separated the two germline ends. CDR3 size: 14 residues. The germline CDR1 and CDR2 sequences are SGHTA and FQGNSA.

The V call is TRBV5-6, the J call TRBJ2-7, with D maybe TRBD2 (6 bases). The CDR3 runs 14 residues. V gave up 5 bases and J gave up 1 base, with 13 bases separating them. Germline loops: CDR1 SGHDT, CDR2 YYEEEE. DNA for the CDR3: TGTGCCAGCAGAATAGCGGTTTCGTCCTACGAGCAGTACTTC. Its translation is CASRIAVSSYEQYF.

The rearrangement joins TRBV7-3 to TRBJ1-2; a possible D gene is TRBD1 (5 bases). The CDR3 has 14 amino acids. Looked up from germline, CDR1 is SGHTA and CDR2 is FQGTGA. Trimming took off 0 bases at V and 4 bases at J, with 9 bases between the two ends. The CDR3 sequence is CASSLTAGSYGYTF. For the CDR3, the DNA is TGTGCCAGCAGCTTAACTGCAGGGAGCTATGGCTACACCTTC.

The chain carries TRBV9 and TRBJ2-5; 11 nucleotides agree with TRBD2. The V gene's germline CDR1 is SGDLS and CDR2 YYNGEE. This CDR3 has 14 amino acids. The V and J ends lost 5 bases and 2 bases, in that order; junction bases with no gene match: 2. CDR3 sequence reads: CASRTSGGQETQYF. DNA of the CDR3: TGTGCCAGCAGAACTAGCGGGGGTCAAGAGACCCAGTACTTC. Together with reference TRBV9 and TRBJ2-5, the CDR3 gives the full variable domain: DSGVTQTPKHLITATGQRVTLRCSPRSGDLSVYWYQQSLDQGLQFLIQYYNGEERAKGNILERFSAQQFPDLHSELNLSSLELGDSALYFCASRTSGGQETQYFGPGTRLLVL.

This rearrangement joins TRBV2 to TRBJ2-3; D gene unclear. Per germline, CDR1 SNHLY and CDR2 FYNNEI. Trimming shortened V by 4 bases and J by 6 bases, and 8 bases separated the two germline ends. The CDR3 is made up of 12 amino acids. The CDR3 reads CASSAYLDTQYF. The CDR3, as DNA: TGTGCCAGCAGTGCGTATCTGGATACGCAGTATTTT.

The rearrangement joins TRBV19 to TRBJ2-7; D is unresolved. The CDR3 is 14 residues long. Looked up from germline, CDR1 is LNHDA and CDR2 is SQIVND (reference sequence). V shed 6 bases and J shed 4 bases, with 16 bases lying between them. This CDR3 is CASSPGPLGYEQYF. The CDR3 nucleotides are TGTGCCAGTAGCCCCGGGCCCCTCGGGTACGAGCAGTACTTC.

The chain employs TRBV7-3 and TRBJ2-1; D is possibly TRBD1 (5 bases). The V gene lost 5 bases and the J gene lost 4 bases, with 9 bases spanning the gap. CDR1 SGHTA and CDR2 FQGTGA come from the germline V gene. This CDR3 has 13 amino acids. The CDR3 sequence: CASSPQGYNEQFF. The CDR3 DNA reads TGTGCCAGCAGCCCCCAGGGATACAATGAGCAGTTCTTC. The full variable domain, with the rest looked up from reference TRBV7-3 and TRBJ2-1, is GAGVSQTPSNKVTEKGKYVELRCDPISGHTALYWYRQSLGQGPEFLIYFQGTGAADDSGLPNDRFFAVRPEGSVSTLKIQRTERGDSAVYLCASSPQGYNEQFFGPGTRLTVL.

The V call is TRBV19, the J call TRBJ2-3; 7 nucleotides line up with TRBD1. V lost 4 bases to trimming and J lost 2 bases; unmatched junction nucleotides: 3. Germline V gene data show CDR1 as LNHDA and CDR2 as SQIVND (reference sequence). The CDR3 extends over 14 amino acids. DNA of the CDR3: TGTGCCAGTAGTACAGGGGGACACACAGATACGCAGTATTTT. Translation: CASSTGGHTDTQYF.